Listed below are T cell receptor beta chains from one sample, sequenced in a study of beta chain features in type 1 diabetes. The assay was immunoSEQ multiplex PCR, and TCRdb's table has in-frame clones only and misses some. The top ten hold 0.065% to 0.095% of the sample, which has some 240,000 clones, under 20% seen once. Sequenced input: naive CD4+ T cells from blood. These receptors were collected from a young man with type 1 diabetes. Each CDR3 is given with its conserved first and last residue. The D gene is left open where the match is weak. Part of the rows lack a size; the others show once, few, many or a class for expanded clones.

D: -; J: TRBJ2-1; size: -; V: TRBV29-1; CDR3: CSVETQRSVAGNEQFF; DNA: TGCAGCGTTGAAACCCAGCGTTCAGTCGCAGGCAATGAGCAGTTCTTC
D: -; J: TRBJ2-2; size: -; V: TRBV30; CDR3: CAWGHNTGELFF; DNA: TGTGCCTGGGGACACAACACCGGGGAGCTGTTTTTT
D: -; J: TRBJ2-5; size: few; V: TRBV14; CDR3: CASSQVGGPQYF; DNA: TGTGCCAGCAGCCAAGTCGGAGGTCCCCAGTACTTC
D: -; J: TRBJ2-6; size: -; V: TRBV5-1; CDR3: CASSFSSSGANVLTF; DNA: TGCGCCAGCAGCTTCTCTAGCTCTGGGGCCAACGTCCTGACTTTC
D: TRBD1; J: TRBJ2-7; size: few; V: TRBV10-3; CDR3: CAISGLQGDYEQYF; DNA: TGTGCCATCAGTGGCTTACAGGGGGATTACGAGCAGTACTTC
D: TRBD1; J: TRBJ2-5; size: -; V: TRBV11-2; CDR3: CASSLGQGPFQETQYF; DNA: TGTGCCAGCAGCCTAGGACAGGGTCCGTTTCAGGAGACCCAGTACTTC
D: -; J: TRBJ1-1; size: -; V: TRBV30; CDR3: CAWSYGPGAFF; DNA: TGTGCCTGGAGTTACGGCCCCGGAGCTTTCTTT
D: TRBD2; J: TRBJ2-3; size: few; V: TRBV10-3; CDR3: CAISEGTSGLGDTQYF; DNA: TGTGCCATCAGTGAGGGGACTAGCGGTTTGGGAGATACGCAGTATTTT
D: -; J: TRBJ1-2; size: -; V: TRBV20-1; CDR3: CSATIVMGYTF; DNA: TGCAGTGCGACAATCGTTATGGGCTACACCTTC
D: TRBD1; J: TRBJ1-4; size: few; V: TRBV6-5; CDR3: CASGRGQDEKLFF; DNA: TGTGCCAGCGGCAGGGGGCAGGACGAAAAACTGTTTTTT
D: -; J: TRBJ1-2; size: -; V: TRBV19; CDR3: CASTKVQNYGYTF; DNA: TGTGCCAGCACCAAAGTTCAGAACTATGGCTACACCTTC
D: -; J: TRBJ2-1; size: few; V: TRBV27; CDR3: CASSLGRDSYNEQFF; DNA: TGTGCCAGCAGTTTGGGCAGGGATTCCTACAATGAGCAGTTCTTC
D: TRBD2; J: TRBJ2-1; size: -; V: TRBV7-2; CDR3: CASSPLAGVYNEQFF; DNA: TGTGCCAGCAGCCCGCTAGCGGGAGTGTACAATGAGCAGTTCTTC
D: -; J: TRBJ1-1; size: few; V: TRBV5-4; CDR3: CASSFDANTEAFF; DNA: TGTGCCAGCAGCTTCGACGCTAACACTGAAGCTTTCTTT
D: -; J: TRBJ1-1; size: -; V: TRBV29-1; CDR3: CSVVPNTEAFF; DNA: TGCAGCGTTGTGCCGAACACTGAAGCTTTCTTT
D: -; J: TRBJ2-3; size: -; V: TRBV7-2; CDR3: CASSLKRYTDTQYF; DNA: TGTGCCAGCAGCTTAAAGCGGTACACAGATACGCAGTATTTT
D: TRBD1; J: TRBJ2-7; size: few; V: TRBV13; CDR3: CASSSKQGRMYEQYF; DNA: TGTGCCAGCAGCTCTAAACAGGGGCGGATGTACGAGCAGTACTTC
D: TRBD2; J: TRBJ2-7; size: few; V: TRBV29-1; CDR3: CSVAGRAWNHEQYF; DNA: TGCAGCGTTGCCGGGAGGGCCTGGAACCACGAGCAGTACTTC
D: TRBD1; J: TRBJ2-1; size: -; V: TRBV5-1; CDR3: CASSLGTGYNEQFF; DNA: TGCGCCAGCAGTCTAGGGACAGGTTACAATGAGCAGTTCTTC
D: TRBD1; J: TRBJ1-2; size: -; V: TRBV29-1; CDR3: CSVGMGQGYGYTF; DNA: TGCAGCGTTGGCATGGGACAGGGGTATGGCTACACCTTC
D: -; J: TRBJ1-1; size: -; V: TRBV2; CDR3: CASHMNTEAFF; DNA: TGTGCCAGCCACATGAACACTGAAGCTTTCTTT
D: -; J: TRBJ2-7; size: few; V: TRBV28; CDR3: CASSLMRNKQYF; DNA: TGTGCCAGCAGTTTAATGCGGAATAAGCAGTACTTC
D: TRBD2; J: TRBJ2-7; size: -; V: TRBV30; CDR3: CAWIRRGTGEQYF; DNA: TGTGCCTGGATTAGGCGGGGGACTGGCGAGCAGTACTTC
D: -; J: TRBJ2-1; size: few; V: TRBV30; CDR3: CAWISGGGYNEQFF; DNA: TGTGCCTGGATTTCTGGGGGAGGATACAATGAGCAGTTCTTC
D: TRBD2; J: TRBJ2-3; size: -; V: TRBV9; CDR3: CASSAPLTGGRADTQYF; DNA: TGTGCCAGCAGCGCTCCCCTTACGGGAGGGAGGGCAGATACGCAGTATTTT
D: TRBD2; J: TRBJ2-1; size: -; V: TRBV9; CDR3: CASSVDPGLVYNEQFF; DNA: TGTGCCAGCAGCGTAGATCCGGGACTAGTTTACAATGAGCAGTTCTTC
D: TRBD1; J: TRBJ2-7; size: -; V: TRBV28; CDR3: CASSFYGTVSYEQYF; DNA: TGTGCCAGCAGTTTCTATGGGACAGTCTCCTACGAGCAGTACTTC
D: TRBD1; J: TRBJ1-2; size: -; V: TRBV30; CDR3: CAWSDWTGAANYGYTF; DNA: TGTGCCTGGAGTGATTGGACAGGGGCTGCTAACTATGGCTACACCTTC
D: -; J: TRBJ2-1; size: -; V: TRBV4-2; CDR3: CASSQGSSYNEQFF; DNA: TGTGCCAGCAGCCAAGGGTCCTCCTACAATGAGCAGTTCTTC